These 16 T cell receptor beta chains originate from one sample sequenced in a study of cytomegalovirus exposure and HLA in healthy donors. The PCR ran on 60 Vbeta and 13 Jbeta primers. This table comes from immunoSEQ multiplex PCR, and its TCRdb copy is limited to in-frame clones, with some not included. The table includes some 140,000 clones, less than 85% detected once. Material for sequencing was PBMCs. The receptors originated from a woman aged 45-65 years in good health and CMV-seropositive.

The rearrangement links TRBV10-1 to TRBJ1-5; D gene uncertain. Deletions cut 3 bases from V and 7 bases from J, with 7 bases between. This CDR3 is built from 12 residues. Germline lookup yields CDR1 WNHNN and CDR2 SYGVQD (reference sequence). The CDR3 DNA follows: TGCGCCAGCAGTGAACTTACCCAGCCCCAGCATTTT. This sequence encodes CASSELTQPQHF.

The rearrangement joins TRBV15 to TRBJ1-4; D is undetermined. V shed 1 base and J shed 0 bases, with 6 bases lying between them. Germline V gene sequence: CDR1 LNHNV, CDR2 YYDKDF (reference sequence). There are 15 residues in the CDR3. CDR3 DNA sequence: TGTGCCACCAGCAGAGGAGGTGCAACTAATGAAAAACTGTTTTTT. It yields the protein CATSRGGATNEKLFF.

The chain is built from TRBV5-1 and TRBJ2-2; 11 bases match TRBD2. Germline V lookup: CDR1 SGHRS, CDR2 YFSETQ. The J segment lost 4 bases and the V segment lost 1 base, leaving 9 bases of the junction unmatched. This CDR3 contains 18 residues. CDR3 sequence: CASSLSLAGGPGTGELFF. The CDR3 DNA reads TGCGCCAGCAGCTTGTCGTTAGCGGGGGGGCCGGGCACCGGGGAGCTGTTTTTT. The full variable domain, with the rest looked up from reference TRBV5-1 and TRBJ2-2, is KAGVTQTPRYLIKTRGQQVTLSCSPISGHRSVSWYQQTPGQGLQFLFEYFSETQRNKGNFPGRFSGRQFSNSRSEMNVSTLELGDSALYLCASSLSLAGGPGTGELFFGEGSRLTVL.

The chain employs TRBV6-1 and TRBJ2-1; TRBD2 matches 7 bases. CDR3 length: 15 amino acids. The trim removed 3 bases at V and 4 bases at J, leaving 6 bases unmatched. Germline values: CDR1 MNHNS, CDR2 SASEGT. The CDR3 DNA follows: TGTGCCAGCAGTGATGTGGGGGGGGGATACAATGAGCAGTTCTTC. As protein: CASSDVGGGYNEQFF.

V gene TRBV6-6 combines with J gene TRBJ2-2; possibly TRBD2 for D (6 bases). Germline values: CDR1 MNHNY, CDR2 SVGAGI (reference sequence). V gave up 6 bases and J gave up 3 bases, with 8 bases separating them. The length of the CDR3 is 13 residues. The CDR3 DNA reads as TGTGCCAGCAGACGACTAGACACCGGGGAGCTGTTTTTT. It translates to CASRRLDTGELFF.

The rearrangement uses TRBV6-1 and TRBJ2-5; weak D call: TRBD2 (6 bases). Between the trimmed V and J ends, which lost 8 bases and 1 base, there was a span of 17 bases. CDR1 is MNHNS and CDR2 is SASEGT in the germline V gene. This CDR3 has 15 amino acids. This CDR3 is CASGGLGGSQETQYF. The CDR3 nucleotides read TGTGCCAGCGGGGGACTGGGCGGTTCCCAAGAGACCCAGTACTTC.

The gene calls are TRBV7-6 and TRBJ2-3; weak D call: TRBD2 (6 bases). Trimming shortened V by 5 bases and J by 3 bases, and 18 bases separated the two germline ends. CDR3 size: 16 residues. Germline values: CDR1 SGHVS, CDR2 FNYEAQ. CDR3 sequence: CASSLDRRGYTDTQYF. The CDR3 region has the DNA TGTGCCAGCAGCCTAGATCGGCGGGGCTATACAGATACGCAGTATTTT.

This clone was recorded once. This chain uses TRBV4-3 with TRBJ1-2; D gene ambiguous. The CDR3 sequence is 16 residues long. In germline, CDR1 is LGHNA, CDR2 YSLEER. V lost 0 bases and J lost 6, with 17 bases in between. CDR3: CASSQDFAGSRNGYTF. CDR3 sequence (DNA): TGCGCCAGCAGCCAAGATTTTGCAGGCTCGAGAAATGGCTACACCTTC.

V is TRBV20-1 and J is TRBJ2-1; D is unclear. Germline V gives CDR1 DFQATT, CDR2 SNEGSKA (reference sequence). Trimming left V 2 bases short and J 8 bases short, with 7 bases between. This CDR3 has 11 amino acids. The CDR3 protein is CSARRLDEQFF. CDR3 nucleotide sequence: TGCAGTGCTAGAAGGCTAGATGAGCAGTTCTTC.

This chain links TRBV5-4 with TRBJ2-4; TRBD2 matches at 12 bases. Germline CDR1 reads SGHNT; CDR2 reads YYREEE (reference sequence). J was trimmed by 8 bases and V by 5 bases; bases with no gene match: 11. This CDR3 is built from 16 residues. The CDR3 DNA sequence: TGTGCCAGCAGTCCCCTAGCGGGGGGGCCGGGGGACATTCAGTACTTC. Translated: CASSPLAGGPGDIQYF.

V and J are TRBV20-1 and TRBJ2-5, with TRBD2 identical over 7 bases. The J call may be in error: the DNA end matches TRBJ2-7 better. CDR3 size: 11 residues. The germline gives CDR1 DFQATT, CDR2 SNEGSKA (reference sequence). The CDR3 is CSSLTSSEQYF. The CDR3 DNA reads TGCAGTTCCTTGACTAGCAGCGAGCAGTACTTC.

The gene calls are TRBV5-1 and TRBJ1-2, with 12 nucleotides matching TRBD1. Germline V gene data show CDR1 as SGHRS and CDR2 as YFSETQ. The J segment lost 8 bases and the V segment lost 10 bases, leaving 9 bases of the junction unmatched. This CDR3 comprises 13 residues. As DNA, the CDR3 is TGCGCCGTAAGAACCGGGACAGGGGGCGGCTACACCTTC. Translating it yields CAVRTGTGGGYTF.

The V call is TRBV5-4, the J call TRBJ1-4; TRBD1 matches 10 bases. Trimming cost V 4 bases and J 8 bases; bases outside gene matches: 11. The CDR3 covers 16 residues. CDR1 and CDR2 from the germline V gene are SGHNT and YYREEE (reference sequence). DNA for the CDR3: TGTGCCAGCAGCCCTGGCGTAGGGACAGGGGACGAAAAACTGTTTTTT. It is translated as CASSPGVGTGDEKLFF.

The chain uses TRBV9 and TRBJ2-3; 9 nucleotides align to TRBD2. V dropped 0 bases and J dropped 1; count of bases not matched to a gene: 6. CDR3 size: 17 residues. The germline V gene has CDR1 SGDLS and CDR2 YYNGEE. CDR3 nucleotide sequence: TGTGCCAGCAGCGTAGCTATCGCGGGGGGGGGCACAGATACGCAGTATTTT. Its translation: CASSVAIAGGGTDTQYF.

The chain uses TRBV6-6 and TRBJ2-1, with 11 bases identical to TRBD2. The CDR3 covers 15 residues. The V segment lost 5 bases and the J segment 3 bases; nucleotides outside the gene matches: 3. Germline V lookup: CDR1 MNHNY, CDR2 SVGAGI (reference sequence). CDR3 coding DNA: TGTGCCAGCAGTGCCGGGACTAGCGGCTACAATGAGCAGTTCTTC. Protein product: CASSAGTSGYNEQFF.

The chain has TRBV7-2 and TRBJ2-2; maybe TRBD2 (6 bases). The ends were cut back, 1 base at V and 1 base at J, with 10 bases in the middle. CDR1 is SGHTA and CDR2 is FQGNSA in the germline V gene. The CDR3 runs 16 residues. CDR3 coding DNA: TGTGCCAGCAGCTTAGTGGGGGGATTGAACACCGGGGAGCTGTTTTTT. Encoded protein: CASSLVGGLNTGELFF.